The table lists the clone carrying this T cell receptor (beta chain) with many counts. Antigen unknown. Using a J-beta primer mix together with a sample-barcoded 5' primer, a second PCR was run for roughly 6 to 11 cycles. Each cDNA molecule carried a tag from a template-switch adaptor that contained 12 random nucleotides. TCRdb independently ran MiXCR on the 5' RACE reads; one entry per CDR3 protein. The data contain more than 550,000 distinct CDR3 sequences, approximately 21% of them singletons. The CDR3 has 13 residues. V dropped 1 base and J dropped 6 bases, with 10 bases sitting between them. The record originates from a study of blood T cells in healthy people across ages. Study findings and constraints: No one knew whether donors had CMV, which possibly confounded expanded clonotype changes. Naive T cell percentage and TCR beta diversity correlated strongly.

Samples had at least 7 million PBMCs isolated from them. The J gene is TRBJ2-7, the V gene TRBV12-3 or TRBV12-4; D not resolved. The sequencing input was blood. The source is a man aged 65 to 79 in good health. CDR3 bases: TGTGCCAGCAGTTTAGTGGAAGAAGGCGAGCAGTACGTC. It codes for CASSLVEEGEQYV.